These 5 T cell receptor beta chains were sequenced from one sample in a study of post-analysis software for immune sequencing data. Their antigens remain unidentified. Sequencing libraries made from TCR beta cDNA carried unique molecular identifiers. One entry per CDR3 protein, called by TCRdb with MiXCR from the PCR reads. The table has about 800,000 distinct CDR3 sequences, 25% to 30% seen once; the top ten hold around 0.6%. The study, taken as a whole, reports: The study found TRBV5-6, TRBV5-1 and TRBV20-1 among several TRBV segments more frequent in patients than controls.

Sequenced input: blood. The receptor source for this set is a girl aged 5-17 years with multiple sclerosis.

This clonotype occurred many times. The V call is TRBV29-1, the J call TRBJ2-1; 11 nucleotides line up with TRBD1. In germline, CDR1 is SQVTM, CDR2 ANQGSEA. V shed 3 bases, J shed 7 bases, and the junction held 5 bases outside the gene matches. This CDR3 has 14 amino acids. Here the CDR3 DNA reads TGCAGCGTTGAGAGGACAGGGGGCAGGAATGAGCAGTTCTTC. Protein product: CSVERTGGRNEQFF.

Points on this clonotype: A much larger clone is a single base away; this may be a read error. V and J are TRBV7-2 and TRBJ2-7; no definite D call. Germline CDR1 and CDR2: SGHTA and FQGNSA. This CDR3 is 15 amino acids long. The CDR3 region is CASSRASMSSHEQYF. The CDR3 coding sequence is TGTGCCAGCAGCCGGGCTTCAATGAGCTCCCACGAGCAGTACTTC.

The sample holds many counts of this clonotype. This chain uses TRBV9 with TRBJ2-5; TRBD2 agrees at 12 bases. The germline gives CDR1 SGDLS, CDR2 YYNGEE. Trimming took 4 bases from V and 4 from J; bases not matched to a gene: 2. The CDR3 totals 14 residues. CDR3 DNA sequence: TGTGCCAGCAGCAGGACTAGCGGGATAGAGACCCAGTACTTC. It encodes CASSRTSGIETQYF.

This clonotype turned up a few times. The chain recombines TRBV5-5 with TRBJ2-7; 7 positions agree with TRBD1. Losses at the gene ends were 6 bases for V and 2 bases for J; bases not matched to a gene: 8. CDR1 and CDR2 from the germline V gene are SGHKS and YYEKEE (reference sequence). CDR3 length: 14 residues. The CDR3 sequence: CASNTGTATYEQYF. The CDR3 nucleotides are TGTGCCAGCAACACCGGGACAGCTACCTACGAGCAGTACTTC.

J is TRBJ2-3 and V is TRBV2; D is unclear. Trimming removed 7 bases from V and 8 bases from J, with 7 bases in between. CDR3 length: 10 amino acids. The germline gives CDR1 SNHLY, CDR2 FYNNEI. The CDR3 DNA follows: TGTGCCAGCACGCAGGCTACGCAGTATTTT. Translating gives CASTQATQYF.